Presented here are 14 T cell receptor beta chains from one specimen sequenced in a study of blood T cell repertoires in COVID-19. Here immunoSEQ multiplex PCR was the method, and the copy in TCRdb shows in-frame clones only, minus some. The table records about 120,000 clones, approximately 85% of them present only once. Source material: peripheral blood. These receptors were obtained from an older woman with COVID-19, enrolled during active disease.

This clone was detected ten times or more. The CDR3 sequence: CASSLGTTTTDTQYF. The CDR3 DNA follows: TGTGCCAGCAGCTTAGGGACTACCACCACAGATACGCAGTATTTT. This chain links TRBV7-3 with TRBJ2-3, with 7 bases matching TRBD2. The ends lost 2 bases at V and 2 bases at J; junction bases unmatched: 4. The CDR3 consists of 15 residues. Per germline, CDR1 SGHTA and CDR2 FQGTGA.

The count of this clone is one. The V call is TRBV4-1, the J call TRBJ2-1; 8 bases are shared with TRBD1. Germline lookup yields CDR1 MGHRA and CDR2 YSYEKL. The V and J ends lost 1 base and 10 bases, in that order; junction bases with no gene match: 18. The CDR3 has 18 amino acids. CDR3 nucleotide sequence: TGCGCCAGCAGCCAAGGCACCCCTTACGGGGCCAGGGGGCGGGAGCAGTTCTTC. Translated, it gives CASSQGTPYGARGREQFF.

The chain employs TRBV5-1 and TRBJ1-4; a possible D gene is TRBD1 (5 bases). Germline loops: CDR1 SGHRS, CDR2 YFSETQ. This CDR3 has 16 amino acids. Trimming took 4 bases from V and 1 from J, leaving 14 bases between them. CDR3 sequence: CASSQQSQGTNEKLFF. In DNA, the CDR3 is TGCGCCAGCAGCCAACAGAGTCAGGGAACTAATGAAAAACTGTTTTTT.

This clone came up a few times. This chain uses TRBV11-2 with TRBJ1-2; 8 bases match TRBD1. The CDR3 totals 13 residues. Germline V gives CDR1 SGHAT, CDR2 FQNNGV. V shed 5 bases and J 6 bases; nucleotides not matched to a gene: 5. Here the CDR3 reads CASSPRGRDGYTF. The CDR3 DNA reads TGTGCCAGCAGCCCCAGGGGGCGAGATGGCTACACCTTC.

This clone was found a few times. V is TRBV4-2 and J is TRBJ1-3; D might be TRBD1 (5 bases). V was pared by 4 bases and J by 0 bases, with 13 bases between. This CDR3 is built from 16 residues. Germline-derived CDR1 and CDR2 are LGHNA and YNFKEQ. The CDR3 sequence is CASSPRDSHSGNTIYF. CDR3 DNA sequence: TGTGCCAGCAGCCCTCGGGACTCCCACTCTGGAAACACCATATATTTT.

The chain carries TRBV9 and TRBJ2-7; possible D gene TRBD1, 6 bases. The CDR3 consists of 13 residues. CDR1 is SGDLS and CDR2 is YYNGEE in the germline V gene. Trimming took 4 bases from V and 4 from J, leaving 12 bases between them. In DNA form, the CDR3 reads TGTGCCAGCAGCTCAGCGACAGGTTACGAGCAGTACTTC. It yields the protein CASSSATGYEQYF.

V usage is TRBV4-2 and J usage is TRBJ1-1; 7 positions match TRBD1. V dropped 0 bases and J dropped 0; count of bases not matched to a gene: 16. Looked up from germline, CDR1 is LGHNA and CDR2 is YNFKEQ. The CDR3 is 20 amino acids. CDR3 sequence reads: CASSQDDNRGGFGLNTEAFF. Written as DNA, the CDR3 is TGTGCCAGCAGCCAAGATGACAACAGGGGCGGCTTTGGGTTGAACACTGAAGCTTTCTTT.

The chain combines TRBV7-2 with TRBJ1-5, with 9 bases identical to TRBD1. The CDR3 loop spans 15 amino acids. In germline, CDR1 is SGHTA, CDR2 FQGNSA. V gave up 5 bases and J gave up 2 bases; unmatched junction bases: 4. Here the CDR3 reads CASSRWTGGNQPQHF. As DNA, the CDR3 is TGTGCCAGCAGCCGTTGGACAGGGGGCAATCAGCCCCAGCATTTT. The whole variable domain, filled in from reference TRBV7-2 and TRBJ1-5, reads GAGVSQSPSNKVTEKGKDVELRCDPISGHTALYWYRQSLGQGLEFLIYFQGNSAPDKSGLPSDRFSAERTGGSVSTLTIQRTQQEDSAVYLCASSRWTGGNQPQHFGDGTRLSIL.

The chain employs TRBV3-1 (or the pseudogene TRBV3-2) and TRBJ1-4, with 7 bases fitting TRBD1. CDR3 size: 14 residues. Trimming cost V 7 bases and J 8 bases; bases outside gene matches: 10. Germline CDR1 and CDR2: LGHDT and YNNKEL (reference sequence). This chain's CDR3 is CASTHRGPREKLFF. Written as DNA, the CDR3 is TGTGCCAGCACCCACAGGGGCCCCAGGGAAAAACTGTTTTTT.

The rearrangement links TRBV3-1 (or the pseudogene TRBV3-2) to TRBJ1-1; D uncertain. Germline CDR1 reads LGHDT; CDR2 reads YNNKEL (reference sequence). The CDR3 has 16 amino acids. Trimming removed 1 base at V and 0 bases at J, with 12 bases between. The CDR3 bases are TGTGCCAGCAGCCAAGGGTTGGGCCGCATGAACACTGAAGCTTTCTTT. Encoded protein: CASSQGLGRMNTEAFF.

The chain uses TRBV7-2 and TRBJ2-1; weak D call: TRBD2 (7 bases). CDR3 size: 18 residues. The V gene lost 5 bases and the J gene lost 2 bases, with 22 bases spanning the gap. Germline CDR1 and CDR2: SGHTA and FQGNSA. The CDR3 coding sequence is TGTGCCAGCAGCCCTGCGGGAGTGGCGGGGGCCGCCTACAATGAGCAGTTCTTC. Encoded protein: CASSPAGVAGAAYNEQFF.

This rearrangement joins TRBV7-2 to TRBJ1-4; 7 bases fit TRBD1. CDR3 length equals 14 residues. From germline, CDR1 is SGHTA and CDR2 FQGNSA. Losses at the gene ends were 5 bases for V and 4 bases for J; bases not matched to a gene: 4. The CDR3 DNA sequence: TGTGCCAGCAGCACCGGGACAGTTAATGAAAAACTGTTTTTT. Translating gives CASSTGTVNEKLFF.

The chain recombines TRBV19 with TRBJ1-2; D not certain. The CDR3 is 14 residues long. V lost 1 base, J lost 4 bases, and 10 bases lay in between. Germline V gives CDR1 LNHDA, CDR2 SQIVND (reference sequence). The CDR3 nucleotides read TGTGCCAGTAGTATAGGGTATCAGATCTATGGCTACACCTTC. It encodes CASSIGYQIYGYTF.

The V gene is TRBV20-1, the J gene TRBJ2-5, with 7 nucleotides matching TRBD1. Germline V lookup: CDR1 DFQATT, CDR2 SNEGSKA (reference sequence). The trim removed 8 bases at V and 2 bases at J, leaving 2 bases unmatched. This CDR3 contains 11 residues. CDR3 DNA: TGCAGTAACAGGGGTCAAGAGACCCAGTACTTC. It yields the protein CSNRGQETQYF.